What follows are 3 T cell receptor beta chains derived from one specimen sequenced in a study of low-dose radiotherapy and immunotherapy resistance in tumors. First-strand cDNA relied on TRAV- and TRBV-specific primers spanning alpha and beta chains. For amplifying TCRs, the PCR ran for 20 to 25 cycles with Phusion, which was used together with a constant-region primer and the adapter on the V primers. TCRdb passed the reads through MiXCR, listing each CDR3 protein once. The sample consists of 64,000 or so distinct CDR3 sequences, less than 40% of them appearing once. Documented time point: before trial treatment. The sample was PBMCs, taken before treatment. All receptors derive from a female donor with ovarian cancer.

In its sample, this clonotype was seen a few times. The rearrangement links TRBV5-8 to TRBJ2-1; D is ambiguous. In germline, CDR1 is SGHTS, CDR2 YDEGEE. The CDR3 has 15 residues. V dropped 2 bases and J dropped 8 bases, with 17 bases sitting between them. Here the CDR3 DNA reads TGTGCCAGCAGCTTTTCCGGGTCTCTTCTCGATGAGCAGTTCTTC. Translated, it gives CASSFSGSLLDEQFF.

This clonotype was observed many times. The CDR3 bases are TGTGCCAGCAGCCAAGATCTCCGGGACCAGCCCCAGCATTTT. It codes for CASSQDLRDQPQHF. The chain carries TRBV3-1 and TRBJ1-5; weak D call: TRBD1 (5 bases). Germline CDR1 and CDR2: LGHDT and YNNKEL (reference sequence). This CDR3 contains 14 residues. V lost 0 bases, J lost 7 bases, and 10 bases lay in between. Together with reference TRBV3-1 and TRBJ1-5, the CDR3 gives the full variable domain: DTAVSQTPKYLVTQMGNDKSIKCEQNLGHDTMYWYKQDSKKFLKIMFSYNNKELIINETVPNRFSPKSPDKAHLNLHINSLELGDSAVYFCASSQDLRDQPQHFGDGTRLSIL.

Many counts were recorded for this clonotype. The chain employs TRBV7-8 and TRBJ2-7; D perhaps matches TRBD2 (6 bases). Trimming removed 3 bases at V and 3 bases at J, with 12 bases between. The length of the CDR3 is 14 residues. CDR1 and CDR2 (germline): SGHVS, FQNEAQ. CDR3 nucleotides: TGTGCCAGCAGCTTGGGACGGAGGGTCTACGAGCAGTACTTC. Translation: CASSLGRRVYEQYF.